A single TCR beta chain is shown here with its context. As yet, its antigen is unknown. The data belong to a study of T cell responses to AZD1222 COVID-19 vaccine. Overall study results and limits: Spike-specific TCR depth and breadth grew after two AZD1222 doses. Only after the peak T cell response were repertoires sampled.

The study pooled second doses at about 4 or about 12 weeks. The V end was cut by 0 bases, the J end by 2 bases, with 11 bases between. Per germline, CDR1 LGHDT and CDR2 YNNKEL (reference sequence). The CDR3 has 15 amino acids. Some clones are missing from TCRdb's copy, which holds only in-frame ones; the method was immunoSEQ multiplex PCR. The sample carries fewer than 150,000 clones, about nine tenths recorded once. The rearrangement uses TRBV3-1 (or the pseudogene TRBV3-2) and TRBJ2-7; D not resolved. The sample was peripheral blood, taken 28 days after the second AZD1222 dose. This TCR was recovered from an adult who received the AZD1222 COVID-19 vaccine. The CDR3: CASSQDPNSAYEQYF. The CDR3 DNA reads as TGTGCCAGCAGCCAAGATCCTAACTCGGCCTACGAGCAGTACTTC.